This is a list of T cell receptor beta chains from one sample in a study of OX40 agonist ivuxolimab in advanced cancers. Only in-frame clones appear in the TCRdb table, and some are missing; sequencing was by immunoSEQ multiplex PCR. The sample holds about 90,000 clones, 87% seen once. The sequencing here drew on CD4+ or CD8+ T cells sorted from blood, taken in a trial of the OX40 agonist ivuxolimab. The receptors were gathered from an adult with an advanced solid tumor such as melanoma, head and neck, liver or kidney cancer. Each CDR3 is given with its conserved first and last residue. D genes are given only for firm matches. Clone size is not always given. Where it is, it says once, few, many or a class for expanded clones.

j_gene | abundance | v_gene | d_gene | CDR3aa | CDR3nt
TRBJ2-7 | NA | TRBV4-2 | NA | CASSQGHHRGYSYEQYF | TGTGCCAGCAGCCAAGGCCACCATCGGGGGTACAGCTACGAGCAGTACTTC
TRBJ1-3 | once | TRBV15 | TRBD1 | CATSADRASGNTIYF | TGTGCCACCAGCGCGGACAGGGCCTCTGGAAACACCATATATTTT
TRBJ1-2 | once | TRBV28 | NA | CASSLFSGQTNYGYTF | TGTGCCAGCAGCTTATTTTCGGGGCAGACTAACTATGGCTACACCTTC
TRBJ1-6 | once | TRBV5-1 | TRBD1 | CASSWDRNSPLHF | TGCGCCAGCAGCTGGGACAGAAATTCACCCCTCCACTTT
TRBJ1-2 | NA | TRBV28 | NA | CASSFSDGYTF | TGTGCCAGCAGTTTTTCTGATGGCTACACCTTC
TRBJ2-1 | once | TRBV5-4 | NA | CASSLGGVGGYEQFF | TGTGCCAGCAGCTTGGGAGGGGTAGGGGGTTATGAGCAGTTCTTC
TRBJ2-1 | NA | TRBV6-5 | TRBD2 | CASTPGLAGREQFF | TGTGCCAGCACTCCGGGACTAGCGGGCCGTGAGCAGTTCTTC
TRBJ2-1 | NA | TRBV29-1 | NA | CSVDPQGGWNEQFF | TGCAGCGTTGACCCACAGGGGGGGTGGAATGAGCAGTTCTTC
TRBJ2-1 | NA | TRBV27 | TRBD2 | CASSPGPSGSLRGSYNEQFF | TGTGCCAGCAGTCCAGGCCCTAGCGGGAGTCTTAGGGGCTCCTACAATGAGCAGTTCTTC
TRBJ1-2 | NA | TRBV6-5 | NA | CASSSRLAVYTF | TGTGCCAGCAGTTCCCGGCTAGCCGTCTACACCTTC
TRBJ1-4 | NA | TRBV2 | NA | CASTGLGSEKLFF | TGTGCCAGCACCGGACTAGGGAGTGAAAAACTGTTTTTT
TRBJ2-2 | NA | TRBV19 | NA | CASKLVNGELFF | TGTGCCAGTAAGCTGGTGAACGGGGAGCTGTTTTTT
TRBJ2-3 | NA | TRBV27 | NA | CASSFDTQYF | TGTGCCAGCAGTTTTGATACGCAGTATTTT
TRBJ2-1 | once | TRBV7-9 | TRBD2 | CASSSRAGVEQFF | TGTGCCAGCAGCTCGAGAGCGGGGGTTGAGCAGTTCTTC
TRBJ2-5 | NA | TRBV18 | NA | CASSRGGGYQETQYF | TGTGCCAGCTCACGGGGAGGAGGGTACCAAGAGACCCAGTACTTC
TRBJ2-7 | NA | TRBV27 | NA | CASKDSYEQYF | TGTGCCAGCAAGGATTCCTACGAGCAGTACTTC
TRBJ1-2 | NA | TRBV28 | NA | CASSTIQGYTF | TGTGCCAGCAGCACTATCCAGGGCTACACCTTC
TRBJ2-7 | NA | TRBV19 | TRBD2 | CASKVTSGQSYEQYF | TGTGCCAGTAAAGTCACTAGCGGCCAATCCTACGAGCAGTACTTC
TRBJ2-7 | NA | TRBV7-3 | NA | CASSSGGRYEQYF | TGTGCCAGCAGCTCCGGGGGCCGCTACGAGCAGTACTTC
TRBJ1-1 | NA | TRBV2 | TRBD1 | CASSVWGQTEAFF | TGTGCCAGCAGTGTCTGGGGACAGACAGAAGCTTTCTTT
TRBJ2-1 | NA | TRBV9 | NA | CASSRSGYNEQFF | TGTGCCAGCTCTCGAAGTGGCTACAATGAGCAGTTCTTC
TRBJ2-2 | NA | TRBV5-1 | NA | CASSLVQGGTGELFF | TGCGCCAGCAGCTTGGTACAGGGCGGCACCGGGGAGCTGTTTTTT
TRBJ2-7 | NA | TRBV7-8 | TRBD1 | CASSIRDRNLYQTYEQYF | TGTGCCAGCAGCATCCGGGACAGGAACCTTTATCAGACCTACGAGCAGTACTTC
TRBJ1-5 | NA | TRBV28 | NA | CASREGGTGSKDQPQHF | TGTGCCAGCAGGGAGGGGGGAACAGGGAGCAAGGATCAGCCCCAGCATTTT
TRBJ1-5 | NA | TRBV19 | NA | CASSMQGGNQPQHF | TGTGCCAGTAGTATGCAGGGAGGCAATCAGCCCCAGCATTTT
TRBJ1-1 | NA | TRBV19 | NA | CASSRGRDTEAFF | TGTGCCAGTAGTAGGGGGAGGGACACTGAAGCTTTCTTT
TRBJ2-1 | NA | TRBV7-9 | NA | CASPGLVDNEQFF | TGTGCCTCGCCCGGCCTAGTCGACAATGAGCAGTTCTTC
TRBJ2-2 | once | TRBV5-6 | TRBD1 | CASSSSGTGNTGELFF | TGTGCCAGCAGCTCCTCCGGGACAGGGAACACCGGGGAGCTGTTTTTT
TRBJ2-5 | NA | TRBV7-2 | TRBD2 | CASSLNVGTTKTQYF | TGTGCCAGCAGCTTAAACGTCGGGACTACAAAGACCCAGTACTTC
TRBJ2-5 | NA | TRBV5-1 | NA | CASSASGASGPQYQETQYF | TGCGCCAGCAGCGCCTCAGGGGCTAGCGGACCTCAGTACCAAGAGACCCAGTACTTC
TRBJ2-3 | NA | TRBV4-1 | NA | CASSQEWVKQATDTQYF | TGCGCCAGCAGCCAAGAATGGGTTAAGCAGGCGACAGATACGCAGTATTTT
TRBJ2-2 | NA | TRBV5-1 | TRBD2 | CASSLLAGNTGELFF | TGCGCCAGCAGCTTGCTAGCGGGTAACACCGGGGAGCTGTTTTTT
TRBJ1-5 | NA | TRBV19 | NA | CASSGSPNGGAQQPQHF | TGTGCCAGTAGTGGTTCCCCCAACGGGGGGGCGCAGCAGCCCCAGCATTTT
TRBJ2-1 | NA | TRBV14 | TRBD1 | CASSRRQGSHEQFF | TGTGCCAGCAGCCGCCGACAGGGTAGCCATGAGCAGTTCTTC
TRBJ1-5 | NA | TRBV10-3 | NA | CAISESVYSNQPQHF | TGTGCCATCAGTGAGTCGGTCTATAGCAATCAGCCCCAGCATTTT
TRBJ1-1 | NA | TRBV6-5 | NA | CASSYNFRRTEAFF | TGTGCCAGCAGTTATAATTTTAGGAGGACTGAAGCTTTCTTT
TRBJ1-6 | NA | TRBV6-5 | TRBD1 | CASSRGLRQGKPLHF | TGTGCCAGCAGCCGAGGTCTGAGACAGGGCAAACCCCTCCACTTT
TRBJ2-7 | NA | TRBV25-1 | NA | CASSAPIPHEQYF | TGTGCCAGCAGTGCCCCCATTCCCCACGAGCAGTACTTC
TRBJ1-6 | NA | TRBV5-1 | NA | CASSPRGLNNSPLHF | TGCGCCAGCAGTCCCAGGGGCCTCAATAATTCACCCCTCCACTTT
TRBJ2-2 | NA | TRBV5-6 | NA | CASSWGDRNTGELFF | TGTGCCAGCAGCTGGGGGGACAGAAACACCGGGGAGCTGTTTTTT
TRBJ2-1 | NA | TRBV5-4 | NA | CASSDGRLRNEQFF | TGTGCCAGCAGCGACGGACGACTAAGAAATGAGCAGTTCTTC
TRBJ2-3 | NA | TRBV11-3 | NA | CASSAGQWGPTDTQYF | TGTGCCAGCAGCGCGGGACAGTGGGGTCCCACAGATACGCAGTATTTT
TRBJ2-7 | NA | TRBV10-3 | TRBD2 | CAISPTSGGADEQYF | TGTGCCATCAGTCCAACTAGCGGGGGGGCCGACGAGCAGTACTTC
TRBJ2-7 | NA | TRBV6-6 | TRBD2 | CASSYGRESYEQYF | TGTGCCAGCAGTTACGGGCGGGAGAGTTACGAGCAGTACTTC
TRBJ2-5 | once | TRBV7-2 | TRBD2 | CASSSLYGGEETQYF | TGTGCCAGCAGCTCCCTTTACGGGGGGGAAGAGACCCAGTACTTC
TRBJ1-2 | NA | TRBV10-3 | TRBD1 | CAISELPGQGMDGYTF | TGTGCCATCAGTGAGTTACCGGGACAGGGGATGGATGGCTACACCTTC
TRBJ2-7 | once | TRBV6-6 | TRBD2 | CASSSITSGRPYEQYF | TGTGCCAGCAGTTCCATCACTAGCGGGAGACCGTACGAGCAGTACTTC
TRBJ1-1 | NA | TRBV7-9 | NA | CASSFVPGQRGTEAFF | TGTGCCAGCAGCTTTGTACCAGGTCAAAGGGGTACTGAAGCTTTCTTT
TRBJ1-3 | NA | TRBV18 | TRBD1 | CASSLDRGRNTIYF | TGTGCCAGCTCACTGGACAGGGGCAGAAACACCATATATTTT
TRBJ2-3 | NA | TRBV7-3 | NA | CASSRTGLTMDTQYF | TGTGCCAGCAGTAGGACCGGACTGACAATGGATACGCAGTATTTT
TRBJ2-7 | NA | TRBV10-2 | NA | CASSESRDQSEQYF | TGCGCCAGCAGTGAGTCTAGGGATCAGAGCGAGCAGTACTTC